These 4 T cell receptor beta chains were all obtained from the same sample, sequenced in a study of cytomegalovirus exposure and HLA in healthy donors (dated by TCRdb to the late 2010s). The library was prepared using the immunoSEQ multiplex PCR assay. For the multiplex PCR, a mixture combining 60 forward primers for TCR Vbeta segments and 13 reverse primers for TCR Jbeta segments was used. This immuneACCESS table, as held by TCRdb, lists in-frame sequences with V and J called but not all clones. Of the missing ones, under half trace to an unresolved V gene in checked studies; the others have no known cause. The sample profile shows 85,000 to 90,000 clones; around 74% of them were found once. The ten biggest clones cover 10% of the sample. The source material was PBMCs. The source is a man aged 25 to 40 in good health and CMV-seropositive.

J is TRBJ2-2 and V is TRBV6-6, with 7 bases fitting TRBD1. Germline assignment: CDR1 MNHNY and CDR2 SVGAGI (reference sequence). The trim removed 5 bases at V and 4 bases at J, leaving 10 bases unmatched. CDR3 size: 16 residues. The chain's CDR3 is CASSNRDRVSTGELFF. The CDR3 DNA sequence: TGTGCCAGCAGTAACCGGGACAGAGTGTCCACCGGGGAGCTGTTTTTT.

J is TRBJ1-1 and V is TRBV2; D remains ambiguous. Between the trimmed V and J ends, which lost 6 bases and 5 bases, there was a span of 13 bases. The CDR3 spans 13 residues. Germline loops: CDR1 SNHLY, CDR2 FYNNEI. Here the CDR3 reads CASRTARETEAFF. CDR3 DNA sequence: TGTGCCAGCAGAACCGCGAGGGAAACTGAAGCTTTCTTT.

The chain recombines TRBV30 with TRBJ2-7; the D gene is possibly TRBD1 (5 bases). Germline CDR1 GTSNPN, CDR2 SVGIG (reference sequence). Trimming removed 2 bases at V and 7 bases at J, with 12 bases between. The CDR3 contains 12 residues. The CDR3 nucleotides are TGTGCCTGGAGTCCCGACGGACATGAGCAGTACTTC. It codes for CAWSPDGHEQYF.

The chain employs TRBV9 and TRBJ2-1; possibly TRBD1 for D (7 bases). The CDR3 runs to 19 residues. V was shortened by 4 bases and J by 2 bases, with 25 bases between the two germline ends. Germline CDR1 reads SGDLS; CDR2 reads YYNGEE. The CDR3 spells CASSQQGGLGGLTYNEQFF. CDR3 nucleotides: TGTGCCAGCAGCCAGCAGGGGGGTTTAGGGGGGCTTACCTACAATGAGCAGTTCTTC.